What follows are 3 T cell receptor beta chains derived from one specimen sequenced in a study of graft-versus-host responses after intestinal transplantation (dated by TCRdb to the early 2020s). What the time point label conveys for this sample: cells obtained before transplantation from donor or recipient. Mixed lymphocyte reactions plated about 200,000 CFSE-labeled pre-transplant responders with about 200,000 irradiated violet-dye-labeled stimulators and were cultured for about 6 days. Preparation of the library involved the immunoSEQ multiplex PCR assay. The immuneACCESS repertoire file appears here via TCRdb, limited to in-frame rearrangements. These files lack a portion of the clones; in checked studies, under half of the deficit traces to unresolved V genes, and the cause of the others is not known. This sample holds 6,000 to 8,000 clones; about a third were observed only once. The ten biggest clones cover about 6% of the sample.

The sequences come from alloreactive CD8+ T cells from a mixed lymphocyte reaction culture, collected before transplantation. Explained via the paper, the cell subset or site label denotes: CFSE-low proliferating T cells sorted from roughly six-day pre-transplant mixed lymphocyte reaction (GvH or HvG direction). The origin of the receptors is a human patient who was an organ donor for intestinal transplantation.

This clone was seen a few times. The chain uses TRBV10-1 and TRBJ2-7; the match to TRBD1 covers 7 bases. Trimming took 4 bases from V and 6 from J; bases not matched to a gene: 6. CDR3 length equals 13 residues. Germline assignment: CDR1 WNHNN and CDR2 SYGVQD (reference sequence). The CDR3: CASSVRDSPEQYF. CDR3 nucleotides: TGCGCCAGCAGTGTCCGGGACAGTCCCGAGCAGTACTTC.

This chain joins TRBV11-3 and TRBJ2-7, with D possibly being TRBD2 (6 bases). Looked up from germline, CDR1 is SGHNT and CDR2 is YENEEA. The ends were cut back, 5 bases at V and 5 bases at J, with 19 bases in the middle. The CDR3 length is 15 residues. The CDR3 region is CASSPRWGVGNEQYF. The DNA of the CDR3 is TGTGCCAGCAGCCCCAGATGGGGGGTGGGGAACGAGCAGTACTTC.

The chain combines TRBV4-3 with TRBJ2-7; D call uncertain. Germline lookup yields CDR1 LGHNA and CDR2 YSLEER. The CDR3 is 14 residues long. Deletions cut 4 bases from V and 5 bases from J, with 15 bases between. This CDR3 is CASSPTVRPDEQYF. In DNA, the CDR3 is TGCGCCAGCAGCCCAACTGTCCGTCCCGACGAGCAGTACTTC.